This T cell receptor (beta chain) was retrieved from a study of human T cells and chemical hapten exposure. Overall study context: The use of 2% DPC on approximately 2 cm by approximately 2 cm of upper inner arm skin constituted sensitization. Each patient's scalp received weekly diphenylcyclopropenone throughout the roughly 25-week study.

MiXCR, applied by TCRdb to the RACE reads, yields one record per CDR3 protein. The repertoire holds approximately 86,000 distinct CDR3 sequences, with 11% as singletons. General study results and limits: TCRs exceeding 1 in 1000 frequency stayed unchanged with DPC sensitization.

Time point indicated: patch test 3, about 24 weeks after DPC sensitization. Described treatment: therapeutic diphenylcyclopropenone sensitization with weekly scalp DPC. This CDR3 has 13 residues. Germline CDR1 and CDR2: MNHEY and SVGEGT. Trimming removed 4 bases at V and 11 bases at J, with 14 bases between. This clonotype was observed at least ten times. Antigen specificity is unknown. The chain carries TRBV6-2 or TRBV6-3 and TRBJ1-4; tentatively, D is TRBD1 (6 bases). The material was whole blood, obtained in connection with sensitization to the hapten diphenylcyclopropenone (DPC). The clonotype comes from a woman under 40 with alopecia areata. Some clones in this sample may be carry-over from other donors' samples. The CDR3 DNA follows: TGTGCCAGCAGTTCCCAGCACGGACAGAAACTGTTTTTT. It translates to CASSSQHGQKLFF.